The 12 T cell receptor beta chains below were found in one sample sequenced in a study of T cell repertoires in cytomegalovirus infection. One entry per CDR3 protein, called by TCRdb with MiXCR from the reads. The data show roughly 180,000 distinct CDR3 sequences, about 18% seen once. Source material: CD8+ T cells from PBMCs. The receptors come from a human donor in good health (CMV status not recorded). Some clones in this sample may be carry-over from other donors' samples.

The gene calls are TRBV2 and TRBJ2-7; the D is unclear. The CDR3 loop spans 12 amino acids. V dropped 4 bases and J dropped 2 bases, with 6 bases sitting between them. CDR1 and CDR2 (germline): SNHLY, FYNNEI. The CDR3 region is CASSGGAYEQYF. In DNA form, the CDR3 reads TGTGCCAGCAGTGGTGGAGCCTACGAGCAGTACTTC.

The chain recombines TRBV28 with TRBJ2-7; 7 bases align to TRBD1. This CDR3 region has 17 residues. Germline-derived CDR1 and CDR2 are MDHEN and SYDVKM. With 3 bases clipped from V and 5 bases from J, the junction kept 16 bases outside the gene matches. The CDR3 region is CASSFGEGQVWVDEQYF. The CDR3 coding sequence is TGTGCCAGCAGTTTTGGCGAAGGACAGGTATGGGTCGACGAGCAGTACTTC.

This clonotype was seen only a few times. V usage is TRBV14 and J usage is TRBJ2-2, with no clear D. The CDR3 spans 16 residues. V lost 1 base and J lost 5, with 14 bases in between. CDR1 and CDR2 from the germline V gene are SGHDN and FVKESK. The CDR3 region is CASSQGALRRTGELFF. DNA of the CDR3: TGTGCCAGCAGCCAAGGGGCGTTGAGACGAACCGGGGAGCTGTTTTTT.

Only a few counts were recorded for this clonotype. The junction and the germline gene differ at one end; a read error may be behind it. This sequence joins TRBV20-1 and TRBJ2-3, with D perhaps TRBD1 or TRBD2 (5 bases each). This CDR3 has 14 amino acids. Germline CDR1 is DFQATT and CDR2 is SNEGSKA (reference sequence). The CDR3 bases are TGCAGTGCGAGAGTCTTGGGGGACGCAGATACGCAGTATTTT. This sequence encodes CSARVLGDADTQYF.

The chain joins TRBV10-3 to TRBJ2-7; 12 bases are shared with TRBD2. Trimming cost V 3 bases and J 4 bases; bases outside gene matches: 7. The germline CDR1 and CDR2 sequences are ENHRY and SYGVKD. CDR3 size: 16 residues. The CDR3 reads CAISDPRLAGEYEQYF. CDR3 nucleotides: TGTGCCATCAGTGACCCACGACTAGCGGGGGAGTACGAGCAGTACTTC.

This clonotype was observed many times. The CDR3 DNA is TGTGCCAGCAGTTCCGGGAGCGATTCCTACGAGCAGTACTTC. Its translation: CASSSGSDSYEQYF. The chain joins TRBV28 to TRBJ2-7, with a weak D call TRBD2 (6 bases). The CDR3 totals 14 residues. CDR1 and CDR2 (germline): MDHEN, SYDVKM. Trimming stripped 4 bases from V and 1 base from J, with 11 bases between.

The CDR3 is CASSEKVGPLGNQPQHF. The DNA of the CDR3 is TGTGCCAGCAGTGAAAAAGTTGGCCCCCTCGGCAATCAGCCCCAGCATTTT. The chain carries TRBV2 and TRBJ1-5; D is undetermined. This CDR3 region has 17 residues. Per the germline V gene, CDR1 is SNHLY and CDR2 is FYNNEI. V was pared by 2 bases and J by 2 bases, with 16 bases between.

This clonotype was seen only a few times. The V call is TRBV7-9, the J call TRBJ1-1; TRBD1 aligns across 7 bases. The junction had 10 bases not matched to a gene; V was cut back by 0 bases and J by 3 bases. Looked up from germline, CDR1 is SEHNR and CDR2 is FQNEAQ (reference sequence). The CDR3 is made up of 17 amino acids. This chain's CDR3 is CASSLATEGAGDTEAFF. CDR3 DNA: TGTGCCAGCAGCTTAGCAACGGAGGGGGCGGGGGACACTGAAGCTTTCTTT.

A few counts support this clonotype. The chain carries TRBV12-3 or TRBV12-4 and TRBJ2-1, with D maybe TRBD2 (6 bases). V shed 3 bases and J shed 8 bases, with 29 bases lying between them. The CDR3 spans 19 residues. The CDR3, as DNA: TGTGCCAGCAGTTTTAACCCTCCCGGGAGCGGATACTATTCCGATGAGCAGTTCTTC. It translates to CASSFNPPGSGYYSDEQFF.

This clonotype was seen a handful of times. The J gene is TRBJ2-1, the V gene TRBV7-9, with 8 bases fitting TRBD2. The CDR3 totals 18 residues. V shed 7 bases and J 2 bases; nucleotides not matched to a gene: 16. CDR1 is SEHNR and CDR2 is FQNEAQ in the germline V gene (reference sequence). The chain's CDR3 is CASTSLRGSGATYNEQFF. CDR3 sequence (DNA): TGTGCCAGCACCTCCCTGCGAGGTAGCGGGGCCACCTACAATGAGCAGTTCTTC.

CDR3: CASSIPGHYNSPLHF. Here the CDR3 DNA reads TGTGCCAGCAGCATACCGGGACATTATAATTCACCCCTCCACTTT. This chain links TRBV7-8 with TRBJ1-6, with D possibly matching TRBD1 (6 bases). The CDR3 is 15 amino acids. Trimming stripped 5 bases from V and 4 bases from J, with 12 bases between. CDR1 is SGHVS and CDR2 is FQNEAQ in the germline V gene.

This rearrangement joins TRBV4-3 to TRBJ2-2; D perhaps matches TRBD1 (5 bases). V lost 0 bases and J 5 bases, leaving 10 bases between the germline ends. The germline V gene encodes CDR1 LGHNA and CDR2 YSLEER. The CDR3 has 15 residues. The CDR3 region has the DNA TGCGCCAGCAGCCAAGACAGGGATCGGACCGGGGAGCTGTTTTTT. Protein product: CASSQDRDRTGELFF.